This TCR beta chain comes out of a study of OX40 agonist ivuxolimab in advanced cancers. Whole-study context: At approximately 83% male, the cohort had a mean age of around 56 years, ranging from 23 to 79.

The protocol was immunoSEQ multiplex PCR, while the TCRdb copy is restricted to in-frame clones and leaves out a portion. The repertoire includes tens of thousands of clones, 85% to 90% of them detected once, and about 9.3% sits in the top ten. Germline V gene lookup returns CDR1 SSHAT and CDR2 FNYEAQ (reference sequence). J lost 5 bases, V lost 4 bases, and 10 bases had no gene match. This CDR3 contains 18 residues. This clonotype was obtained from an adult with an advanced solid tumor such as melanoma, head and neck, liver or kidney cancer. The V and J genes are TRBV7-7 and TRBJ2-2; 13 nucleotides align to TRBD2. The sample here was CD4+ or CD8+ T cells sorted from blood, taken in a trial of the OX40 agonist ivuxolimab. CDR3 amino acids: CASSSYLTSGGPTGELFF. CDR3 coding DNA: TGTGCCAGCAGCTCCTACTTGACTAGCGGGGGGCCAACCGGGGAGCTGTTTTTT. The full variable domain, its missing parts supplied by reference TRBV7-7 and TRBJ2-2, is GAGVSQSPRYKVTKRGQDVTLRCDPISSHATLYWYQQALGQGPEFLTYFNYEAQPDKSGLPSDRFSAERPEGSISTLTIQRTEQRDSAMYRCASSSYLTSGGPTGELFFGEGSRLTVL.